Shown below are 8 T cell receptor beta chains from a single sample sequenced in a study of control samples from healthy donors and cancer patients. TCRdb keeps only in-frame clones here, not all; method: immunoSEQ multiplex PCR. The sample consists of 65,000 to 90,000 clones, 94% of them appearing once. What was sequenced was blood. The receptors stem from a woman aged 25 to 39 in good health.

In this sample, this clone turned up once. CDR3 DNA sequence: TGTGCCAGTAGTATAGATCGCAGGAGGAACACTGAAGCTTTCTTT. Translated, it gives CASSIDRRRNTEAFF. The V gene is TRBV19, the J gene TRBJ1-1; D remains ambiguous. The CDR3 runs 15 residues. Per germline, CDR1 LNHDA and CDR2 SQIVND (reference sequence). The V end lost 0 bases, the J end lost 1 base, and 9 bases lay between the germline ends.

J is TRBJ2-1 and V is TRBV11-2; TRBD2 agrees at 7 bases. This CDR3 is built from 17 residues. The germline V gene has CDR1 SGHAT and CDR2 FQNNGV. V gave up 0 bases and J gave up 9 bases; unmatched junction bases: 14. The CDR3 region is CASSLDRRGGAGTEQFF. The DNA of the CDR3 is TGTGCCAGCAGCTTAGATCGCCGCGGGGGAGCAGGGACTGAGCAGTTCTTC.

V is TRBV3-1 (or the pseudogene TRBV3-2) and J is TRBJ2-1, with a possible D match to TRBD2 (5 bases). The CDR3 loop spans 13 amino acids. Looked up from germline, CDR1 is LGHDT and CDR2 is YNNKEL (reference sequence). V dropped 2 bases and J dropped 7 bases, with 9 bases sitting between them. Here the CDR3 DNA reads TGTGCCAGCAGCCAATACGGGATAAATGAGCAGTTCTTC. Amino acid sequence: CASSQYGINEQFF.

The CDR3: CASSQYSGQGGRRGNEKLFF. The CDR3, as DNA: TGCGCCAGCAGCCAATACTCCGGACAGGGTGGCCGCCGGGGTAATGAAAAACTGTTTTTT. This chain connects TRBV4-1 to TRBJ1-4; 8 positions match TRBD1. Germline CDR1 MGHRA, CDR2 YSYEKL. The CDR3 length is 20 residues. V lost 2 bases and J lost 4; bases outside the gene matches: 18.

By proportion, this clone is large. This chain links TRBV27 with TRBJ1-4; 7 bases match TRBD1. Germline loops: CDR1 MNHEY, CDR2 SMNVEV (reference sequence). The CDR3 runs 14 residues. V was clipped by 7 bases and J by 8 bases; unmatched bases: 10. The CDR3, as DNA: TGTGCCAGCACCCAGGGGGGGGGCCGAGAAAAACTGTTTTTT. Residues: CASTQGGGREKLFF.

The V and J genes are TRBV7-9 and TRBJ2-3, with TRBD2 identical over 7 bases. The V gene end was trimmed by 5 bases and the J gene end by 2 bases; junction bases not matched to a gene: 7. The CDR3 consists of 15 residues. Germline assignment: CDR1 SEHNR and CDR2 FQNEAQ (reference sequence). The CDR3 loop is CASSPGLVPTDTQYF. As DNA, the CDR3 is TGTGCCAGCAGCCCTGGACTAGTCCCCACAGATACGCAGTATTTT.

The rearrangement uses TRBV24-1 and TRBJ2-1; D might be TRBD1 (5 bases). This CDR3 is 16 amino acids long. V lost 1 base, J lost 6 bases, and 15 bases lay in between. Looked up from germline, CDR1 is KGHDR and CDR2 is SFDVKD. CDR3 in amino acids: CATSDFKGSQTNEQFF. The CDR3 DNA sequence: TGTGCCACCAGTGATTTTAAGGGGTCCCAGACCAATGAGCAGTTCTTC.

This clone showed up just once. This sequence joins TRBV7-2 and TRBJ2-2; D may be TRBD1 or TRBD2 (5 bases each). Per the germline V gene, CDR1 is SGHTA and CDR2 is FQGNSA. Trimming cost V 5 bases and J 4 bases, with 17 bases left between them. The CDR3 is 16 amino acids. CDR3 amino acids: CASSRPGRGFTGELFF. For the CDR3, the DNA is TGTGCCAGCAGCCGGCCGGGACGGGGTTTCACCGGGGAGCTGTTTTTT. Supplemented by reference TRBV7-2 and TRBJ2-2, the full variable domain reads GAGVSQSPSNKVTEKGKDVELRCDPISGHTALYWYRQSLGQGLEFLIYFQGNSAPDKSGLPSDRFSAERTGGSVSTLTIQRTQQEDSAVYLCASSRPGRGFTGELFFGEGSRLTVL.